The 5 T cell receptor beta chains listed next were all sequenced from one sample in a study of cytomegalovirus exposure and HLA in healthy donors. TCRdb's copy holds only in-frame clones and misses some; the assay was immunoSEQ multiplex PCR. The table records some 50,000 clones, approximately 95% of them present only once. The sample consisted of PBMCs. The origin of the receptors is a woman aged 18-29 years in good health and CMV-seropositive.

This chain joins TRBV19 and TRBJ1-5, with TRBD1 identical over 9 bases. V dropped 3 bases and J dropped 4; count of bases not matched to a gene: 4. The germline V gene encodes CDR1 LNHDA and CDR2 SQIVND (reference sequence). This CDR3 is 15 amino acids long. CDR3 loop: CASSMFGQGNQPQHF. The CDR3 DNA follows: TGTGCCAGTAGTATGTTCGGACAGGGGAATCAGCCCCAGCATTTT.

This chain connects TRBV18 to TRBJ1-5; 9 bases fit TRBD1. V gave up 4 bases and J gave up 2 bases; unmatched junction bases: 9. CDR1 KGHSH and CDR2 LQKENI come from the germline V gene. This CDR3 spans 17 amino acids. The CDR3 nucleotides read TGTGCCAGCTCACAATACCGGGACAGGGTTGGCAATCAGCCCCAGCATTTT. Its protein is CASSQYRDRVGNQPQHF.

This chain uses TRBV5-6 with TRBJ2-3, with TRBD2 matching over 10 bases. Per germline, CDR1 SGHDT and CDR2 YYEEEE. The CDR3 has 17 amino acids. V lost 1 base and J lost 1; bases outside the gene matches: 6. CDR3 region: CASSLTLGLAGTDTQYF. CDR3 in DNA: TGTGCCAGCAGCTTGACCCTAGGACTAGCGGGCACAGATACGCAGTATTTT.

This clone was seen just once. The V gene is TRBV27, the J gene TRBJ2-3; TRBD1 is a possible D gene (6 bases). Trimming cost V 6 bases and J 3 bases, with 16 bases left between them. The germline CDR1 and CDR2 sequences are MNHEY and SMNVEV (reference sequence). This CDR3 is 15 amino acids long. CDR3 protein: CASRGGGLETDTQYF. In DNA, the CDR3 is TGTGCCAGCAGAGGTGGGGGCCTCGAGACAGATACGCAGTATTTT.

V usage is TRBV6-1 and J usage is TRBJ2-1; 10 bases agree with TRBD1. V lost 3 bases and J lost 3; bases outside the gene matches: 5. Per the germline V gene, CDR1 is MNHNS and CDR2 is SASEGT. The CDR3 consists of 16 residues. CDR3 loop: CASSDPDRGYYNEQFF. The CDR3 nucleotides read TGTGCCAGCAGTGATCCGGACAGGGGGTACTACAATGAGCAGTTCTTC.